This TCR beta chain was captured by sequencing in a study of CD8 T cells in ankylosing spondylitis. Germline V gives CDR1 KGHSH, CDR2 LQKENI. This CDR3 has 11 residues. V lost 8 bases, J lost 7 bases, and 9 bases lay in between. TCR beta libraries were made by quantitative 5'-RACE with molecular barcodes. Each CDR3 protein gets one entry after TCRdb re-called the 5' RACE reads with MiXCR. The sample contains around 300,000 distinct CDR3 sequences, 20% of which appear only once. A remark on this clonotype: Its antigen is as yet unknown.

Study-wide findings and caveats: In peripheral blood, disease-linked CD8+ clones occurred at relatively low frequencies. Reportedly, matched ankylosing spondylitis synovial fluid was significantly enriched for disease-linked clones.

The origin of this receptor is a female donor with ankylosing spondylitis or in good health (not recorded which). The sequencing sample was made of blood, either unsorted or a sorted T cell fraction (not recorded which). V gene TRBV18 combines with J gene TRBJ2-1, with a weak D call TRBD1 (5 bases). The CDR3 sequence is CASAQENEQFF. The CDR3 DNA reads TGTGCCAGCGCACAGGAAAATGAGCAGTTCTTC.